This entry features one TCR beta chain sequence. The authors' processing: It was from reference gene primer amplification that nucleated cell counts were estimated. Produced via immunoSEQ multiplex PCR; TCRdb's table is partial and in-frame only. V and J calls and clone size follow that table, whereas D and trimming were derived from the DNA. Among hundreds of thousands of clones listed, 88% were seen once. Participants spanned ages about 18 to 90 years and resided in roughly 26 US areas. CDR3 size: 15 residues. V shed 4 bases, J shed 8 bases, and the junction held 9 bases outside the gene matches. Per germline, CDR1 KGHDR and CDR2 SFDVKD. This sample is part of a study of blood T cell repertoires in COVID-19. Study as a whole: Italy, Spain and the United States were the sources of the convalescent and acute COVID-19 samples.

The sample consisted of PBMCs or T cells enriched from blood (not recorded which). This chain joins TRBV24-1 and TRBJ1-4; 7 bases are a match to TRBD1. This clonotype originated in a woman between 55 and 75 years old who had recovered from COVID-19. For the CDR3, the DNA is TGTGCCACCAGTGAGGCCGAGGGGGCGCAGGAAAAACTGTTTTTT. This gives the protein CATSEAEGAQEKLFF.